The clone carrying this T cell receptor beta chain appeared many times. The antigen remains undetermined. The record originates from a study of shared clonotypes between healthy human individuals. Combining CD45RO+ cells with CCR7-negative CD45RA+ TemRA cells gave CD8 memory. CDR1 and CDR2 from the germline V gene are SGHDN and FVKESK. V lost 4 bases and J 8 bases, leaving 9 bases between the germline ends. CDR3 length: 12 residues. Data came from immunoSEQ multiplex PCR; TCRdb stores just in-frame clones and leaves some out. The sample lists fewer than 150,000 clones, approximately 70% occurring once. Study-wide findings and caveats: Sampling involved blood alone; tissue repertoires likely differ. The diversity represented, both genetic and in exposure history, was limited by few donors.

This TCR was recovered from a woman aged 25 to 39 in good health. V usage is TRBV14 and J usage is TRBJ2-1, with D unclear. The material sequenced was memory CD8+ T cells sorted from blood. Subset described: CD45RO+ cells pooled with CCR7-negative TemRA cells. CDR3 residues: CASSLFGYEQFF. The CDR3 DNA sequence: TGTGCCAGCAGCCTATTCGGGTATGAGCAGTTCTTC. The complete variable domain, with remaining parts taken from reference TRBV14 and TRBJ2-1, reads EAGVTQFPSHSVIEKGQTVTLRCDPISGHDNLYWYRRVMGKEIKFLLHFVKESKQDESGMPNNRFLAERTGGTYSTLKVQPAELEDSGVYFCASSLFGYEQFFGPGTRLTVL.